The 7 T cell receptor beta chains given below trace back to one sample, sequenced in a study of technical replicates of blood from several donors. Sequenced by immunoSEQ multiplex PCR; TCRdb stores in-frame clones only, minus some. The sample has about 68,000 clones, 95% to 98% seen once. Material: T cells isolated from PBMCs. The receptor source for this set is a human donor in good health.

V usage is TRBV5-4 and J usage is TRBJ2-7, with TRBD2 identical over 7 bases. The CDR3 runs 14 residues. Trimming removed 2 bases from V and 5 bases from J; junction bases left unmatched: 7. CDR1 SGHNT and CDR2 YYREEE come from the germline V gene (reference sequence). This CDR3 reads CASSLGLELNEQYF. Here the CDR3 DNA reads TGTGCCAGCAGCTTAGGACTAGAGCTGAACGAGCAGTACTTC.

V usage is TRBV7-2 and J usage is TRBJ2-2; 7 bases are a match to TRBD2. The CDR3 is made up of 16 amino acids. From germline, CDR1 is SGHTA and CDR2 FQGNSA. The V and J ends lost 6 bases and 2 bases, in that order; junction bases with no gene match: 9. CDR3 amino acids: CASSQRAGLNTGELFF. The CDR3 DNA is TGTGCCAGCAGTCAAAGAGCGGGGCTAAACACCGGGGAGCTGTTTTTT.

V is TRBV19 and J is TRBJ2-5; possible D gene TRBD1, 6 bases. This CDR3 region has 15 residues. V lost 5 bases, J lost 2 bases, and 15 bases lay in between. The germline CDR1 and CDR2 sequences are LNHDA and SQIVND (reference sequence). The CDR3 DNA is TGTGCCAGTAGTTCCACCTGGACAGCACAAGAGACCCAGTACTTC. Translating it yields CASSSTWTAQETQYF.

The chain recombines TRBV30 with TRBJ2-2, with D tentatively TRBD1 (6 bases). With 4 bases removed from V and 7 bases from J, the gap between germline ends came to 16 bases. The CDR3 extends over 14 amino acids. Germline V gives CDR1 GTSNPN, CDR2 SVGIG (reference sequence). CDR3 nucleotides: TGTGCCTGGATAAGGACAGCCACGGGCGGGGAGCTGTTTTTT. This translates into CAWIRTATGGELFF.

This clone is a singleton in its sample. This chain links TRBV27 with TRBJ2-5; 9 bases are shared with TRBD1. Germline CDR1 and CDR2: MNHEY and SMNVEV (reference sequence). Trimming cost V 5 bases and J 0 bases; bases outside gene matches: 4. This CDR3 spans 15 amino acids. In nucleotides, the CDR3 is TGTGCCAGCAGTGCAGGGACAGGGTACCAAGAGACCCAGTACTTC. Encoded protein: CASSAGTGYQETQYF.

CDR3 sequence: CASSYSDRGGYTF. The DNA for the CDR3 is TGTGCCAGCAGTTACTCTGACAGGGGTGGCTACACCTTC. The chain couples TRBV6-5 to TRBJ1-2; 8 bases line up with TRBD1. Germline V gives CDR1 MNHEY, CDR2 SVGAGI. V lost 0 bases to trimming and J lost 7 bases; unmatched junction nucleotides: 1. The CDR3 spans 13 residues.

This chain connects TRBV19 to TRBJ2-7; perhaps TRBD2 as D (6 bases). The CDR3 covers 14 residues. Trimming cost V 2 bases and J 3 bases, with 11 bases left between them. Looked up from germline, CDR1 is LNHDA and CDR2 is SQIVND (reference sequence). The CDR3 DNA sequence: TGTGCCAGTAGTATACATGCGCGGGACTACGAGCAGTACTTC. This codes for CASSIHARDYEQYF.